The rows below give T cell receptor beta chains drawn from one sample of a study of cytomegalovirus exposure and HLA in healthy donors. The data were produced by immunoSEQ multiplex PCR, yet TCRdb's version contains in-frame clones alone and is incomplete. The profile shows approximately 59,000 clones, 62% of them singletons. The sequenced sample consisted of PBMCs. All receptors derive from a man aged 30 to 39 in good health and CMV-seronegative. CDR3s include the opening cysteine and the closing phenylalanine or tryptophan. Fields, in order: J gene, V gene, CDR3 protein.

j_call: TRBJ1-1
v_call: TRBV30
cdr3_aa: CAWSRQGNTEAFF

j_call: TRBJ1-4
v_call: TRBV9
cdr3_aa: CASSLRTGMNEKLFF

j_call: TRBJ2-1
v_call: TRBV7-7
cdr3_aa: CASSPGGAGYNEQFF

j_call: TRBJ2-2
v_call: TRBV19
cdr3_aa: CASRWDRGYPTGELFF

j_call: TRBJ2-7
v_call: TRBV6-5
cdr3_aa: CASSYSNRGGEQYF

j_call: TRBJ2-5
v_call: TRBV7-2
cdr3_aa: CASSSSQTQYF

j_call: TRBJ2-7
v_call: TRBV5-6
cdr3_aa: CASSSKGGRAAYEQYF

j_call: TRBJ2-1
v_call: TRBV7-9
cdr3_aa: CASSLEASEQFF

j_call: TRBJ2-2
v_call: TRBV29-1
cdr3_aa: CSARRGVSTGELFF

j_call: TRBJ1-2
v_call: TRBV7-9
cdr3_aa: CASSLVFSVAGNGYTF

j_call: TRBJ2-4
v_call: TRBV5-8
cdr3_aa: CASSPHPGTGGEDIQYF

j_call: TRBJ2-7
v_call: TRBV7-2
cdr3_aa: CASSPQQGGWSEQYF

j_call: TRBJ2-3
v_call: TRBV6-4
cdr3_aa: CASSIGQGGSTDTQYF

j_call: TRBJ1-2
v_call: TRBV12-5
cdr3_aa: CASGLPPRSRDYGYTF

j_call: TRBJ2-7
v_call: TRBV6-5
cdr3_aa: CASSTTSTYEQYF

j_call: TRBJ2-7
v_call: TRBV2
cdr3_aa: CASSYTGTEVPFSYEQYF

j_call: TRBJ2-3
v_call: TRBV7-2
cdr3_aa: CASSRGMTDTQYF

j_call: TRBJ2-3
v_call: TRBV6-5
cdr3_aa: CASSRQGGDTDTQYF

j_call: TRBJ2-7
v_call: TRBV11-2
cdr3_aa: CASSLGAGGLGEQYF

j_call: TRBJ1-2
v_call: TRBV7-3
cdr3_aa: CASSLGGDYGYTF

j_call: TRBJ1-1
v_call: TRBV27
cdr3_aa: CASRRQGWTEAFF

j_call: TRBJ2-6
v_call: TRBV29-1
cdr3_aa: CSVGGPGTPSSGANVLTF

j_call: TRBJ1-6
v_call: TRBV6-4
cdr3_aa: CASSPDRGPSPLHF

j_call: TRBJ1-3
v_call: TRBV29-1
cdr3_aa: CSVDVTGVGGNTIYF

j_call: TRBJ1-5
v_call: TRBV5-1
cdr3_aa: CASSLGEDQPQHF

j_call: TRBJ1-6
v_call: TRBV7-6
cdr3_aa: CASSLQGFTSPLHF

j_call: TRBJ1-2
v_call: TRBV7-9
cdr3_aa: CASSSGVGHSGYTF

j_call: TRBJ2-7
v_call: TRBV27
cdr3_aa: CASSLLGPYEQYF

j_call: TRBJ2-3
v_call: TRBV5-1
cdr3_aa: CASSWARADTQYF

j_call: TRBJ1-1
v_call: TRBV21-1
cdr3_aa: CASSKQGAKVEGTEAFF

j_call: TRBJ2-5
v_call: TRBV10-3
cdr3_aa: CAISKGTGGRETQYF

j_call: TRBJ2-1
v_call: TRBV6-4
cdr3_aa: CASSREAANEQFF

j_call: TRBJ1-2
v_call: TRBV4-1
cdr3_aa: CASSLGRWGQETLGYTF

j_call: TRBJ2-2
v_call: TRBV9
cdr3_aa: CASSVGAGGNTGELFF

j_call: TRBJ2-5
v_call: TRBV29-1
cdr3_aa: CSVGLFWGSQETQYF

j_call: TRBJ2-3
v_call: TRBV15
cdr3_aa: CATSAGGHQDTQYF

j_call: TRBJ2-5
v_call: TRBV7-9
cdr3_aa: CASSLGLAGERETQYF

j_call: TRBJ2-3
v_call: TRBV19
cdr3_aa: CASTREYTDTQYF

j_call: TRBJ2-5
v_call: TRBV28
cdr3_aa: CASSAYRQGVETQYF

j_call: TRBJ1-5
v_call: TRBV6-1
cdr3_aa: CASSPGQGAGQPQHF

j_call: TRBJ1-5
v_call: TRBV4-1
cdr3_aa: CASSQDGANNQPQHF

j_call: TRBJ1-2
v_call: TRBV30
cdr3_aa: CAWSVTQGANTF